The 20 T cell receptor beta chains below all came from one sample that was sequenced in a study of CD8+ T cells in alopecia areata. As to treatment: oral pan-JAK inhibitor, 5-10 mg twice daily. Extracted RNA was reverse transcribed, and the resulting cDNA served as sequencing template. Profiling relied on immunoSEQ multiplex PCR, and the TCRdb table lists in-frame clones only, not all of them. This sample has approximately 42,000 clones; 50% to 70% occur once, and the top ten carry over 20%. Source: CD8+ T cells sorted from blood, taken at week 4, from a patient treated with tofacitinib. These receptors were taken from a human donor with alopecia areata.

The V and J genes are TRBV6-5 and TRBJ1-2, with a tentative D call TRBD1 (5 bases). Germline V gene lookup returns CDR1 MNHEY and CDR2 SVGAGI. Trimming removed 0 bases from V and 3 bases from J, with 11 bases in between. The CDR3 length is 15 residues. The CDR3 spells CASSYSPGGDYGYTF. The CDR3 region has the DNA TGTGCCAGCAGTTACTCACCAGGAGGGGACTATGGCTACACCTTC.

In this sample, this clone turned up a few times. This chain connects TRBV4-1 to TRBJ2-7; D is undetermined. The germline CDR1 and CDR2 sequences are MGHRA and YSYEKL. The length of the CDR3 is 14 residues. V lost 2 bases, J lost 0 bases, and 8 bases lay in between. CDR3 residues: CASSQYADSYEQYF. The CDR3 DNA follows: TGCGCCAGCAGCCAATATGCAGACTCCTACGAGCAGTACTTC.

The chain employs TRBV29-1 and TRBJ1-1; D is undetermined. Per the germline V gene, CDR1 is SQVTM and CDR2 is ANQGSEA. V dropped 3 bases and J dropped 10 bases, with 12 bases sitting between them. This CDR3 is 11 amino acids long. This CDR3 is CSVEEGLGAFF. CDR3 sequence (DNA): TGCAGCGTTGAGGAGGGTCTGGGAGCTTTCTTT. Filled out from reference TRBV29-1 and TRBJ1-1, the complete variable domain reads SAVISQKPSRDICQRGTSLTIQCQVDSQVTMMFWYRQQPGQSLTLIATANQGSEATYESGFVIDKFPISRPNLTFSTLTVSNMSPEDSSIYLCSVEEGLGAFFGQGTRLTVV.

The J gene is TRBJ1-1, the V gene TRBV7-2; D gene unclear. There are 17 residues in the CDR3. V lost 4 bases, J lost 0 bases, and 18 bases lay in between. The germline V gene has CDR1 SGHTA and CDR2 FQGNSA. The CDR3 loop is CASSSTLFEDMNTEAFF. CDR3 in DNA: TGTGCCAGCAGCTCTACCCTCTTTGAAGACATGAACACTGAAGCTTTCTTT.

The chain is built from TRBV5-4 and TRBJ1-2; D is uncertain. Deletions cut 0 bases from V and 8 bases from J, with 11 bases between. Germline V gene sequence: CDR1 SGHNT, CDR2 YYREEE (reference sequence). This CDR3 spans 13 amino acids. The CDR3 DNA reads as TGTGCCAGCAGCTTGGTCGGAGCGGAGGGCTACACCTTC. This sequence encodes CASSLVGAEGYTF.

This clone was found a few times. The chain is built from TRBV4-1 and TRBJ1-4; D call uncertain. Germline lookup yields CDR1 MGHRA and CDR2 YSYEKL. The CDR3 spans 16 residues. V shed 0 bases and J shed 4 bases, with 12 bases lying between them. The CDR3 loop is CASSQDRGQNNEKLFF. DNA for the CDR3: TGCGCCAGCAGCCAAGATCGAGGGCAGAATAATGAAAAACTGTTTTTT.

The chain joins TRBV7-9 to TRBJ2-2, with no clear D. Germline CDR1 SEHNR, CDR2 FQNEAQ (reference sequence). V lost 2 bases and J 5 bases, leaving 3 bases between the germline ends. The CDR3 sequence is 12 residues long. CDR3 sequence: CASSLKTGELFF. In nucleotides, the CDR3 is TGTGCCAGCAGCTTAAAAACCGGGGAGCTGTTTTTT.

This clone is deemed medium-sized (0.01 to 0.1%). This CDR3 reads CASSDFPGTTSTDTQYF. For the CDR3, the DNA is TGTGCCAGCAGCGACTTCCCCGGGACTACCAGCACAGATACGCAGTATTTT. The chain employs TRBV5-4 and TRBJ2-3; 7 nucleotides agree with TRBD2. V dropped 4 bases and J dropped 0; count of bases not matched to a gene: 11. In germline, CDR1 is SGHNT, CDR2 YYREEE (reference sequence). The CDR3 loop spans 17 amino acids.

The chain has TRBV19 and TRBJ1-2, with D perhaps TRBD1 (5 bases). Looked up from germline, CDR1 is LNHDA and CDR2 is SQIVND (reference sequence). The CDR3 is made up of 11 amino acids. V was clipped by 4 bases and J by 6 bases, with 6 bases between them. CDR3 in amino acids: CASSTGDGYTF. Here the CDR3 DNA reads TGTGCCAGTAGTACGGGGGATGGCTACACCTTC.

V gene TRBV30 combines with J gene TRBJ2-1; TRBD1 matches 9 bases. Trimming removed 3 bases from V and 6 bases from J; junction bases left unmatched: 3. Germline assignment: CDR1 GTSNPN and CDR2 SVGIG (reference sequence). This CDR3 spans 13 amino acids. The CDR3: CAWSETGGNEQFF. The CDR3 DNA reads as TGTGCCTGGAGCGAGACAGGGGGCAATGAGCAGTTCTTC.

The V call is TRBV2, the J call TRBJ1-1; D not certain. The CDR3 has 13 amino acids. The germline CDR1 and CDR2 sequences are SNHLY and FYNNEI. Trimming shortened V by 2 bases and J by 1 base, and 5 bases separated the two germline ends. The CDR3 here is CASSEPPNTEAFF. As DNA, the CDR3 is TGTGCCAGCAGTGAACCGCCGAACACTGAAGCTTTCTTT.

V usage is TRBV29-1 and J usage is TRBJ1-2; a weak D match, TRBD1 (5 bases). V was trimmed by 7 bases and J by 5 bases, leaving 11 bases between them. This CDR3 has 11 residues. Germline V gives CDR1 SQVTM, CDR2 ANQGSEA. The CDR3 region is CSGDDGYGYTF. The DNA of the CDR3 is TGCAGCGGGGACGATGGGTATGGCTACACCTTC. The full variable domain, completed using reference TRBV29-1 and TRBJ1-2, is SAVISQKPSRDICQRGTSLTIQCQVDSQVTMMFWYRQQPGQSLTLIATANQGSEATYESGFVIDKFPISRPNLTFSTLTVSNMSPEDSSIYLCSGDDGYGYTFGSGTRLTVV.

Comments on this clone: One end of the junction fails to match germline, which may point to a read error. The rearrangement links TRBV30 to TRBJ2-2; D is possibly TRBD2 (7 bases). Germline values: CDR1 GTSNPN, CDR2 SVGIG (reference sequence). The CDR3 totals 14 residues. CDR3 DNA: TGTGCCTGGAGTGACGGGGCGGGGGCCCCCAAGAAGTCTTTT. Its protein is CAWSDGAGAPKKSF.

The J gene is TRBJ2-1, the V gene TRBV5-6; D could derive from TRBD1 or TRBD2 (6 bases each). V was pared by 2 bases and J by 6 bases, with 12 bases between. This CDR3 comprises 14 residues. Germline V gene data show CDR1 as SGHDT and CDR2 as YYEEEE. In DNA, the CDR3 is TGTGCCAGCAGCTTTGAGGGGGGAATCAATGAGCAGTTCTTC. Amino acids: CASSFEGGINEQFF.

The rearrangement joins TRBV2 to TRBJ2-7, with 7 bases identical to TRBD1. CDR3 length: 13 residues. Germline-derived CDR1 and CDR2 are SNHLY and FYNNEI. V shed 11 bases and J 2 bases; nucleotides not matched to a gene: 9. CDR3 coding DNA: TGTGCCGGATCCGGGACAGACGCCTACGAGCAGTACTTC. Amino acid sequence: CAGSGTDAYEQYF.

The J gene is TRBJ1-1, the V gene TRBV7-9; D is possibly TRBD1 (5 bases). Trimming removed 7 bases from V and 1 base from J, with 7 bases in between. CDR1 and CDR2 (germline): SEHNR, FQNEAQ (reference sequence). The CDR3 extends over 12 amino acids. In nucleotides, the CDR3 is TGTGCCAGCAACCAGGGGAACACTGAAGCTTTCTTT. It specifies CASNQGNTEAFF. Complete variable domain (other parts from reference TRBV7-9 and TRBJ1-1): DTGVSQNPRHKITKRGQNVTFRCDPISEHNRLYWYRQTLGQGPEFLTYFQNEAQLEKSRLLSDRFSAERPKGSFSTLEIQRTEQGDSAMYLCASNQGNTEAFFGQGTRLTVV.

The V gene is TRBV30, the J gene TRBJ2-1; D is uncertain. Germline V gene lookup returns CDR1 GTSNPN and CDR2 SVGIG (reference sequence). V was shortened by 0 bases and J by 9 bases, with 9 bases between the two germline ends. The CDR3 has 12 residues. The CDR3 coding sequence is TGTGCCTGGAGTGTAAGGCTTAGTGAGCAGTTCTTC. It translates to CAWSVRLSEQFF.

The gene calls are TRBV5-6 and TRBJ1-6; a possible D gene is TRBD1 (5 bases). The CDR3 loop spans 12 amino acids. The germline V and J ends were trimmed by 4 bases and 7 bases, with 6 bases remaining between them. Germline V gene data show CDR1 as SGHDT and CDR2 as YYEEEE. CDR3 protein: CASSGGNSPLHF. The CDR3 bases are TGTGCCAGCAGCGGGGGGAATTCACCCCTCCACTTT.

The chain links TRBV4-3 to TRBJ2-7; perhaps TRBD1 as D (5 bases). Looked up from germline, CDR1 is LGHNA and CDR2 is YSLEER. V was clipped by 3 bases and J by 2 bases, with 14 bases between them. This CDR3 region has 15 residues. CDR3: CASSQGLGVAYEQYF. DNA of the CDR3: TGCGCCAGCAGCCAGGGTTTAGGGGTGGCCTACGAGCAGTACTTC.

CDR3 sequence (DNA): TGTGCCTGGAGTCACAGCGGGGGGGGTTCGAATGAGCAGTTCTTC. It yields the protein CAWSHSGGGSNEQFF. The rearrangement joins TRBV30 to TRBJ2-1; 10 positions match TRBD2. V lost 2 bases, J lost 7 bases, and 8 bases stayed unmatched. Looked up from germline, CDR1 is GTSNPN and CDR2 is SVGIG (reference sequence). CDR3 length: 15 amino acids.